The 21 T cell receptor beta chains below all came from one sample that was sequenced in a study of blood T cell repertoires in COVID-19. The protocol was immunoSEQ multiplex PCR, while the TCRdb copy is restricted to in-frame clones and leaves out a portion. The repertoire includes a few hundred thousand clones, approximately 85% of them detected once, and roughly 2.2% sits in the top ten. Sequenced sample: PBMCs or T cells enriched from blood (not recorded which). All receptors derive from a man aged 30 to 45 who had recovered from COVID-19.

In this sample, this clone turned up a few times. DNA of the CDR3: TGTGCCAGTAGTACCGAGATCTATGGCTACACCTTC. It codes for CASSTEIYGYTF. This rearrangement joins TRBV19 to TRBJ1-2, with D unresolved. Germline CDR1 reads LNHDA; CDR2 reads SQIVND (reference sequence). V gave up 4 bases and J gave up 4 bases, with 7 bases separating them. This CDR3 region has 12 residues.

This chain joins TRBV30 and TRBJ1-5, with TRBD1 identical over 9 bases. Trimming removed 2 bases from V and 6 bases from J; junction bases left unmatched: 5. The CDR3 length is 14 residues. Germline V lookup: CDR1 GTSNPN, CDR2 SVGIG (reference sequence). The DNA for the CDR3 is TGTGCCTGGAGTAAGACAGGGGGAATTCAGCCCCAGCATTTT. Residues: CAWSKTGGIQPQHF.

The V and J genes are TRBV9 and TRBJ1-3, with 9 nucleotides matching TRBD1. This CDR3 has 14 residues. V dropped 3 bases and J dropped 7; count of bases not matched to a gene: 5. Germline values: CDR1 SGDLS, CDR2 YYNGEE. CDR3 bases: TGTGCCAGCAGCGAATGGGACAGGGTTAACACCATATATTTT. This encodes CASSEWDRVNTIYF.

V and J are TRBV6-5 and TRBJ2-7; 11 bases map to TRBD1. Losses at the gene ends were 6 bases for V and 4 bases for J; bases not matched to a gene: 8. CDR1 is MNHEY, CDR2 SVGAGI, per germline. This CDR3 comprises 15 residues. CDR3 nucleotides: TGTGCCAGCAGCCGACTGGGACAGGGGGGTTACGAGCAGTACTTC. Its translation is CASSRLGQGGYEQYF.

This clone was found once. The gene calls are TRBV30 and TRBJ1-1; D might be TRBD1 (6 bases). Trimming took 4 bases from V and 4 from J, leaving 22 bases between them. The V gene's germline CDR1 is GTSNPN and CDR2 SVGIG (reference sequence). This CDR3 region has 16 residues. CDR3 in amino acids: CAWMEVGRGLSTEAFF. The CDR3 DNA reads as TGTGCCTGGATGGAAGTCGGTAGGGGGTTATCCACTGAAGCTTTCTTT.

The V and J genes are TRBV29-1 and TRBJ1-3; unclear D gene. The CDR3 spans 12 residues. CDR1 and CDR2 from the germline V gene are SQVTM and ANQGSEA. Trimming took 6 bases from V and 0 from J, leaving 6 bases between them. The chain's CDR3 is CSVLTSGNTIYF. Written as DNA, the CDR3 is TGCAGCGTACTTACCTCTGGAAACACCATATATTTT.

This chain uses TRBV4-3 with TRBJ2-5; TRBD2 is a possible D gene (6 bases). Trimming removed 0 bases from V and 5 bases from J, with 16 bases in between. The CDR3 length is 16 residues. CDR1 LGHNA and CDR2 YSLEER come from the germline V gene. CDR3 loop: CASSQDRMEGIETQYF. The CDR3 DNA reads TGCGCCAGCAGCCAAGATCGAATGGAGGGGATCGAGACCCAGTACTTC.

The chain's CDR3 is CASSVDRDVTEAFF. CDR3 DNA: TGCGCCAGCAGCGTGGACAGGGATGTCACTGAAGCTTTCTTT. The chain employs TRBV5-1 and TRBJ1-1; 8 nucleotides line up with TRBD1. The CDR3 extends over 14 amino acids. CDR1 is SGHRS, CDR2 YFSETQ, per germline. V shed 4 bases, J shed 4 bases, and the junction held 6 bases outside the gene matches. Looking up the rest from reference TRBV5-1 and TRBJ1-1 gives the full variable domain: KAGVTQTPRYLIKTRGQQVTLSCSPISGHRSVSWYQQTPGQGLQFLFEYFSETQRNKGNFPGRFSGRQFSNSRSEMNVSTLELGDSALYLCASSVDRDVTEAFFGQGTRLTVV.

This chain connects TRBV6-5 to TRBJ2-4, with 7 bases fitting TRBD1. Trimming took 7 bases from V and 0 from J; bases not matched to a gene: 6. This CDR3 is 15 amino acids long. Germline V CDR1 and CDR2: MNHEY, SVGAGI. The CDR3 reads CASTRDRQAKNIQYF. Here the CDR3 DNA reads TGTGCCAGCACTCGGGACAGACAAGCCAAAAACATTCAGTACTTC.

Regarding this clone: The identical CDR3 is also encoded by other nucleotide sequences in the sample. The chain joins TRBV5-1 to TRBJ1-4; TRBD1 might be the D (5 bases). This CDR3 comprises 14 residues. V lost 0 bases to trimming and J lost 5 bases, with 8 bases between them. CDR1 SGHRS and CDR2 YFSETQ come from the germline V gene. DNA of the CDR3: TGCGCCAGCAGCTTGGGGGGGAGGAATGAAAAACTGTTTTTT. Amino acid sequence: CASSLGGRNEKLFF.

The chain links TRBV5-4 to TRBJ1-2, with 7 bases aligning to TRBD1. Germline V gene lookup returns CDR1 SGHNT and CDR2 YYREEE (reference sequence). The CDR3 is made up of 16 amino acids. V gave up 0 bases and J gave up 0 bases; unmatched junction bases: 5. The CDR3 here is CASSLGQGTANYGYTF. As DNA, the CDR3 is TGTGCCAGCAGCTTGGGACAGGGAACAGCTAACTATGGCTACACCTTC.

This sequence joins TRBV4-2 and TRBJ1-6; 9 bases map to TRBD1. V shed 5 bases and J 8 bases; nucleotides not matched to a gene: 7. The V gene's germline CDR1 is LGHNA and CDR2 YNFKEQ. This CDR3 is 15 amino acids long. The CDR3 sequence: CASSTRDRVDSPLHF. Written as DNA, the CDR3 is TGTGCCAGCAGCACCCGGGACAGGGTAGATTCACCCCTCCACTTT.

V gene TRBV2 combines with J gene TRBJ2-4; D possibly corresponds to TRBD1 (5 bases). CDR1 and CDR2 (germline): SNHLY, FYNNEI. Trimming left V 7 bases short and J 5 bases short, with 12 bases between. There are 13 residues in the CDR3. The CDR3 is CASMGRAQNIQYF. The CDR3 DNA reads TGTGCCAGCATGGGCAGGGCACAAAACATTCAGTACTTC.

The CDR3: CASSRPGAGEAFF. Here the CDR3 DNA reads TGTGCCAGCAGTCGACCAGGGGCGGGTGAAGCTTTCTTT. The chain couples TRBV6-5 to TRBJ1-1; D is possibly TRBD1 (6 bases). In germline, CDR1 is MNHEY, CDR2 SVGAGI. CDR3 length: 13 amino acids. Between the trimmed V and J ends, which lost 5 bases and 7 bases, there was a span of 14 bases.

The CDR3 protein is CATSRDELDRIPYGYTF. CDR3 coding DNA: TGTGCCACCAGCAGAGATGAATTGGACAGAATCCCCTATGGCTACACCTTC. This chain joins TRBV15 and TRBJ1-2, with a weak D call TRBD1 (6 bases). V was trimmed by 0 bases and J by 4 bases, leaving 18 bases between them. Germline V gives CDR1 LNHNV, CDR2 YYDKDF (reference sequence). The CDR3 spans 17 residues.

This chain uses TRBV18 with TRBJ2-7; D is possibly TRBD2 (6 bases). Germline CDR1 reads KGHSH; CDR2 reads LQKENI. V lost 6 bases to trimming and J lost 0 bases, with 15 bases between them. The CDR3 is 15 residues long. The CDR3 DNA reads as TGTGCCAGCTCTCCGGGACTCCTGTTCTCCTACGAGCAGTACTTC. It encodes CASSPGLLFSYEQYF.

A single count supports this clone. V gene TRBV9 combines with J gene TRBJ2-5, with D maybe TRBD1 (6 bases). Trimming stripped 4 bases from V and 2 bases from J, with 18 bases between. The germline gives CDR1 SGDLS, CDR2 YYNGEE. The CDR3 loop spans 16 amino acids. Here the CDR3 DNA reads TGTGCCAGCAGCCCCCAAGAAACGGGACATCAAGAGACCCAGTACTTC. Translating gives CASSPQETGHQETQYF.

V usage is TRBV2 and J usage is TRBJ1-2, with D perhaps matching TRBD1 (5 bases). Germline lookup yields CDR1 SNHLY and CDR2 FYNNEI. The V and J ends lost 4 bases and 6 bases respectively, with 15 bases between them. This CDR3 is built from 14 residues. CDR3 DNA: TGTGCCAGCAGTGGATTCCAGGGAGGACATGGCTACACCTTC. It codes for CASSGFQGGHGYTF.

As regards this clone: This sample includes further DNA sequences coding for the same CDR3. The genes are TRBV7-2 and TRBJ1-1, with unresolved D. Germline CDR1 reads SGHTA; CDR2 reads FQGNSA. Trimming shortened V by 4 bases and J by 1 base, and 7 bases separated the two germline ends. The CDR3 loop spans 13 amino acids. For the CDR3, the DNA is TGTGCCAGCAGCTCTTTAAAGAACACTGAAGCTTTCTTT. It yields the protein CASSSLKNTEAFF.

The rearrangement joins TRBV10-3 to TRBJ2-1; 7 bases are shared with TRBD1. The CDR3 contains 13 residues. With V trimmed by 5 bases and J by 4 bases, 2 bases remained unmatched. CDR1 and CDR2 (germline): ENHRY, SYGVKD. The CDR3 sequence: CAISPGQYNEQFF. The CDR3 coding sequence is TGTGCCATCAGTCCGGGACAGTACAATGAGCAGTTCTTC.

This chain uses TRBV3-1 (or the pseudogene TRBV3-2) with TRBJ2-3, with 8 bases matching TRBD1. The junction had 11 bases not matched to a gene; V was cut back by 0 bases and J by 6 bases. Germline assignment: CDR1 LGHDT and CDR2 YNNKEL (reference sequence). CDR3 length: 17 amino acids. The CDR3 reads CASSQDLTDRATDTQYF. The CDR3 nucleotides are TGTGCCAGCAGCCAAGATCTTACGGACAGGGCCACGGATACGCAGTATTTT.